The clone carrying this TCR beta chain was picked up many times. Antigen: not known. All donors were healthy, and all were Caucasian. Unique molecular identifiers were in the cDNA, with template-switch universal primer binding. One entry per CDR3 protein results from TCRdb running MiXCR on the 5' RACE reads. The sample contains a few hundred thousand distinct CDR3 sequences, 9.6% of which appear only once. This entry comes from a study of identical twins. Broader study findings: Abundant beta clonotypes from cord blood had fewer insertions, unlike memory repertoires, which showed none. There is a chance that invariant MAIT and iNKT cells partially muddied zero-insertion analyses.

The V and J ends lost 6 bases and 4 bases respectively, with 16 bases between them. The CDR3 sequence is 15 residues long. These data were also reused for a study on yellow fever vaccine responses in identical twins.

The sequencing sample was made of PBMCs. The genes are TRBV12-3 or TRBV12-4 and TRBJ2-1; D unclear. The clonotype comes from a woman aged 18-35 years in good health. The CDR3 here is CASRLDTTFYNEQFF. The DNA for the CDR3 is TGTGCCAGCAGGCTTGACACCACCTTTTACAATGAGCAGTTCTTC.